The 15 T cell receptor beta chains below come from one sample, sequenced in a study of CD8+ T cells in alopecia areata. RNA, once extracted, was reverse transcribed into cDNA for use as the sequencing template. Sequencing used immunoSEQ multiplex PCR; TCRdb keeps in-frame clones, though not all of them. The sample consists of some 160,000 clones, roughly 65% of them appearing once. Treatment given: oral pan-JAK inhibitor, 5-10 mg twice daily. The source material was CD4+ T cells sorted from blood, sampled at week 4, from a patient treated with tofacitinib. Receptors were obtained from a human donor with alopecia areata.

V usage is TRBV10-3 and J usage is TRBJ2-5; possible D gene TRBD2, 6 bases. The CDR3 sequence is 13 residues long. The germline V and J ends were trimmed by 3 bases and 4 bases, with 9 bases remaining between them. CDR1 ENHRY and CDR2 SYGVKD come from the germline V gene. CDR3 sequence: CAISDPGLETQYF. For the CDR3, the DNA is TGTGCCATCAGTGACCCGGGACTAGAGACCCAGTACTTC.

The chain joins TRBV6-5 to TRBJ1-2; 7 bases line up with TRBD1. With 5 bases clipped from V and 3 bases from J, the junction kept 6 bases outside the gene matches. Germline values: CDR1 MNHEY, CDR2 SVGAGI. The CDR3 is 14 residues long. CDR3 in amino acids: CASSHRQGDYGYTF. The CDR3 DNA sequence: TGTGCCAGCAGTCACAGACAGGGTGACTATGGCTACACCTTC.

The chain employs TRBV7-8 and TRBJ1-1; D possibly corresponds to TRBD1 (5 bases). The germline V gene encodes CDR1 SGHVS and CDR2 FQNEAQ. V was clipped by 5 bases and J by 4 bases, with 23 bases between them. This CDR3 comprises 17 residues. The DNA for the CDR3 is TGTGCCAGCAGCAACGGGGGTCGGGGGGTCCCGGGCACTGAAGCTTTCTTT. Amino acids: CASSNGGRGVPGTEAFF.

This chain links TRBV23-1 with TRBJ2-5; D is undetermined. TRBV23-1 is an ORF; its function is uncertain. Between the trimmed V and J ends, which lost 1 base and 5 bases, there was a span of 2 bases. The CDR3 contains 11 residues. The CDR3 sequence is CASSQWETQYF. Here the CDR3 DNA reads TGCGCCAGCAGTCAATGGGAGACCCAGTACTTC.

This clone has only one observation. The chain joins TRBV4-1 to TRBJ2-7, with 8 bases aligning to TRBD2. Germline CDR1 reads MGHRA; CDR2 reads YSYEKL. Trimming cost V 2 bases and J 2 bases; bases outside gene matches: 8. The CDR3 contains 16 residues. CDR3 loop: CASSQSRGSGAYEQYF. The CDR3, as DNA: TGCGCCAGCAGCCAATCCCGTGGTAGCGGGGCCTACGAGCAGTACTTC.

Only one count was recorded for this clone. This chain links TRBV6-5 with TRBJ2-5; D not resolved. Trimming pared 5 bases from V and 2 bases from J, leaving 9 bases between. There are 13 residues in the CDR3. From germline, CDR1 is MNHEY and CDR2 SVGAGI. The CDR3 DNA reads as TGTGCCAGCAGTCATAGTGTTCAAGAGACCCAGTACTTC. It codes for CASSHSVQETQYF.

V and J are TRBV30 and TRBJ1-1; D might be TRBD1 (5 bases). Trimming removed 3 bases at V and 1 base at J, with 12 bases between. The CDR3 is 14 amino acids. Germline CDR1 is GTSNPN and CDR2 is SVGIG (reference sequence). The CDR3 loop is CAWSPQGANTEAFF. DNA for the CDR3: TGTGCCTGGAGCCCCCAGGGAGCGAACACTGAAGCTTTCTTT.

This rearrangement joins TRBV30 to TRBJ1-5, with 7 bases that match TRBD1. The trim removed 5 bases at V and 5 bases at J, leaving 3 bases unmatched. Germline-derived CDR1 and CDR2 are GTSNPN and SVGIG (reference sequence). There are 12 residues in the CDR3. The CDR3 loop reads CAWGQAHQPQHF. Written as DNA, the CDR3 is TGTGCCTGGGGACAGGCACATCAGCCCCAGCATTTT.

This clone has a handful of counts. The V and J genes are TRBV30 and TRBJ2-2, with D perhaps matching TRBD1 (6 bases). The CDR3 length is 13 residues. Germline V gene lookup returns CDR1 GTSNPN and CDR2 SVGIG (reference sequence). Trimming took 7 bases from V and 0 from J, leaving 9 bases between them. The CDR3 nucleotides are TGTGCCTCCGGACAGACGAACACCGGGGAGCTGTTTTTT. This translates into CASGQTNTGELFF.

V and J are TRBV4-3 and TRBJ2-7; D possibly matches TRBD1 or TRBD2 (5 bases each). CDR1 and CDR2 (germline): LGHNA, YSLEER. Trimming cost V 1 base and J 2 bases, with 9 bases left between them. The CDR3 has 14 amino acids. CDR3 coding DNA: TGCGCCAGCAGCCAAGTAATGGGGGCCTACGAGCAGTACTTC. Its protein product is CASSQVMGAYEQYF.

The rearrangement uses TRBV9 and TRBJ2-1; no firm D call. With 1 base removed from V and 7 bases from J, the gap between germline ends came to 6 bases. CDR3 length equals 12 residues. In germline, CDR1 is SGDLS, CDR2 YYNGEE. The CDR3 DNA follows: TGTGCCAGCAGCGTACAAGCTAATGAGCAGTTCTTC. It specifies CASSVQANEQFF.

The CDR3: CASRLTSRETQYF. CDR3 sequence (DNA): TGCGCCAGCAGGTTGACTAGCAGGGAGACCCAGTACTTC. V gene TRBV5-1 combines with J gene TRBJ2-5; 7 positions agree with TRBD2. The germline CDR1 and CDR2 sequences are SGHRS and YFSETQ. V was clipped by 5 bases and J by 5 bases; unmatched bases: 6. CDR3 length equals 13 residues.

DNA for the CDR3: TGCGCCAGCAGCGAGCCGAAGGCATACCAAGAGACCCAGTACTTC. It translates to CASSEPKAYQETQYF. The chain couples TRBV5-1 to TRBJ2-5; D ambiguous. Trimming stripped 4 bases from V and 0 bases from J, with 13 bases between. The CDR3 has 15 amino acids. Germline CDR1 and CDR2: SGHRS and YFSETQ.

This clone was recorded a few times. The rearrangement joins TRBV6-1 to TRBJ2-2; unclear D gene. The CDR3 sequence is 15 residues long. In germline, CDR1 is MNHNS, CDR2 SASEGT. The ends were cut back, 3 bases at V and 6 bases at J, with 14 bases in the middle. CDR3 coding DNA: TGTGCCAGCAGTGATGGGCAGGCTTACGCCGGGGAGCTGTTTTTT. Protein: CASSDGQAYAGELFF.

V and J are TRBV30 and TRBJ1-2; no reliable D call. Germline loops: CDR1 GTSNPN, CDR2 SVGIG (reference sequence). The CDR3 spans 12 residues. The ends were cut back, 2 bases at V and 7 bases at J, with 11 bases in the middle. The CDR3 region is CAWSPRWGGYTF. CDR3 in DNA: TGTGCCTGGAGTCCACGGTGGGGTGGCTACACCTTC.